This is a list of T cell receptor beta chains from one sample in a study of blood T cell repertoires in COVID-19. The data were produced by immunoSEQ multiplex PCR, yet TCRdb's version contains in-frame clones alone and is incomplete. Of around 130,000 clones listed, approximately 84% are singletons. Sequenced material: peripheral blood. These receptor sequences come from a woman older than 75 with acute or convalescent COVID-19. CDR3s include the opening cysteine and the closing phenylalanine or tryptophan. D genes are given only for firm matches. Clone size appears in some rows only: once, few, many, or a class for an expanded clone.

D	length	V	J	size	CDR3	DNA
NA	16	TRBV7-8	TRBJ1-5	NA	CASSLLATGSNQPQHF	TGTGCCAGCAGCTTATTGGCGACGGGTAGCAATCAGCCCCAGCATTTT
TRBD1	15	TRBV15	TRBJ2-7	medium-sized	CATSLKGQDSYEQYF	TGTGCCACCAGCCTTAAGGGACAGGACTCCTACGAGCAGTACTTC
NA	19	TRBV13	TRBJ1-3	NA	CASSLFLRAGREAGNTIYF	TGTGCCAGCAGCTTATTTCTCCGGGCAGGGAGGGAAGCTGGAAACACCATATATTTT
TRBD1	15	TRBV30	TRBJ2-2	NA	CAWGGRTGRTGELFF	TGTGCCTGGGGGGGGAGGACAGGGAGGACCGGGGAGCTGTTTTTT
TRBD2	16	TRBV7-2	TRBJ2-1	NA	CASSSPGVAGVNEQFF	TGTGCCAGCAGCTCACCCGGGGTAGCGGGAGTAAATGAGCAGTTCTTC
NA	14	TRBV6-6	TRBJ1-2	NA	CASSYGRSNYGYTF	TGTGCCAGCAGTTACGGCAGAAGTAACTATGGCTACACCTTC
NA	14	TRBV4-1	TRBJ1-2	NA	CASSQDREFYGYTF	TGCGCCAGCAGCCAAGATCGGGAATTTTATGGCTACACCTTC
NA	12	TRBV30	TRBJ1-3	NA	CAWTSAGNTIYF	TGTGCCTGGACCTCTGCGGGAAACACCATATATTTT
NA	11	TRBV12-3/TRBV12-4	TRBJ1-1	NA	CASRGGTEAFF	TGTGCCAGCAGGGGGGGCACTGAAGCTTTCTTT
NA	15	TRBV21-1	TRBJ1-1	NA	CASSKETGYDTEAFF	TGTGCCAGCAGCAAAGAGACAGGGTACGACACTGAAGCTTTCTTT
TRBD1	13	TRBV5-1	TRBJ1-1	NA	CASSYDREGLAFF	TGCGCCAGCAGCTATGACAGGGAAGGCCTAGCTTTCTTT
NA	12	TRBV7-6	TRBJ2-2	NA	CASRTNTGELFF	TGTGCCAGCAGAACAAACACCGGGGAGCTGTTTTTT
TRBD2	15	TRBV2	TRBJ2-7	once	CARRTPLAGGYEQYF	TGTGCCAGAAGGACCCCGCTAGCGGGGGGCTACGAGCAGTACTTC
NA	11	TRBV20-1	TRBJ2-7	few	CSARAGYEQYF	TGCAGTGCTAGAGCGGGATACGAGCAGTACTTC
NA	17	TRBV5-1	TRBJ2-7	few	CASSLASPSSLGYEQYF	TGCGCCAGCAGCTTGGCCAGTCCTAGCTCCCTTGGCTACGAGCAGTACTTC
NA	16	TRBV6-6	TRBJ1-1	NA	CASSYPAGVANTEAFF	TGTGCCAGCAGTTACCCGGCAGGGGTAGCGAACACTGAAGCTTTCTTT
TRBD1	14	TRBV5-1	TRBJ1-1	NA	CASSLAFPRGKSFF	TGCGCCAGCAGCTTGGCCTTTCCCAGGGGGAAATCTTTCTTT
NA	12	TRBV25-1	TRBJ2-7	NA	CASSVRGYEQYF	TGTGCCAGCAGTGTCAGGGGCTACGAGCAGTACTTC
TRBD2	17	TRBV7-2	TRBJ2-1	NA	CASSLASSGGAYNEQFF	TGTGCCAGCAGCCTGGCATCTAGCGGGGGGGCCTACAATGAGCAGTTCTTC
TRBD1	16	TRBV19	TRBJ1-1	NA	CASSIQPGQGKTEAFF	TGTGCCAGTAGTATCCAACCGGGACAGGGGAAAACTGAAGCTTTCTTT
NA	17	TRBV10-3	TRBJ1-6	NA	CAISESLSGIDNSPLHF	TGTGCCATCAGTGAGTCTTTATCGGGGATTGATAATTCACCCCTCCACTTT
NA	14	TRBV5-4	TRBJ1-2	NA	CASSTRTATYGYTF	TGTGCCAGCAGCACCCGGACAGCCACCTATGGCTACACCTTC
NA	17	TRBV27	TRBJ2-2	NA	CASSLYSGRRGTGELFF	TGTGCCAGCAGTTTATATTCCGGGAGAAGGGGAACCGGGGAGCTGTTTTTT
NA	14	TRBV5-5	TRBJ2-2	NA	CASSSGTAGGELFF	TGTGCCAGCAGCTCCGGGACAGCGGGCGGGGAGCTGTTTTTT
NA	15	TRBV1	TRBJ1-2	NA	CTSSQETGPNYGYTF	TGCACCAGCAGCCAAGAAACAGGGCCAAACTATGGCTACACCTTC
TRBD2	16	TRBV4-2	TRBJ2-1	NA	CASSQPGTSGKSEQFF	TGTGCCAGCAGCCAACCAGGGACTAGCGGGAAGAGTGAGCAGTTCTTC
TRBD1	12	TRBV10-2	TRBJ2-7	NA	CASNPPGGLVYF	TGCGCCAGCAACCCCCCAGGGGGCCTAGTCTACTTC
NA	13	TRBV7-2	TRBJ1-6	NA	CASSLDRNSPLHF	TGTGCCAGCAGCTTAGACAGGAATTCACCCCTCCACTTT
TRBD2	19	TRBV7-6	TRBJ2-1	NA	CASSSGLAGGPTTYNEQFF	TGTGCCAGCAGCTCCGGACTAGCGGGAGGGCCGACGACCTACAATGAGCAGTTCTTC
NA	16	TRBV7-9	TRBJ1-3	once	CASSLAGPEAGNTIYF	TGTGCCAGCAGCTTAGCGGGGCCAGAAGCTGGAAACACCATATATTTT
TRBD2	17	TRBV7-6	TRBJ2-5	NA	CASSLGLAGAGQETQYF	TGTGCCAGCAGCCTCGGACTAGCGGGAGCGGGTCAAGAGACCCAGTACTTC
TRBD2	17	TRBV7-8	TRBJ2-7	few	CASSLLAGTSGSYEQYF	TGTGCCAGCAGCTTGCTAGCCGGGACTAGTGGCTCCTACGAGCAGTACTTC
TRBD1	13	TRBV2	TRBJ1-1	once	CATTGYVNTEAFF	TGTGCCACGACAGGGTACGTTAACACTGAAGCTTTCTTT
TRBD2	16	TRBV19	TRBJ2-1	NA	CASSSAAGGRRGEQFF	TGTGCCAGTAGTTCTGCAGCGGGAGGGCGCCGGGGTGAGCAGTTCTTC
TRBD1	16	TRBV19	TRBJ1-4	NA	CASSSSGQGLNEKLFF	TGTGCCAGTAGTTCCAGCGGACAGGGACTAAATGAAAAACTGTTTTTT
TRBD1	13	TRBV7-2	TRBJ1-2	once	CASSILTGNGYTF	TGTGCCAGCAGCATACTGACAGGGAATGGCTACACCTTC
TRBD2	15	TRBV19	TRBJ2-1	NA	CASSLTSGAINEQFF	TGTGCCAGTAGCTTGACTAGCGGGGCGATAAATGAGCAGTTCTTC
TRBD1	14	TRBV5-5	TRBJ1-2	NA	CASSLSGGVGGYTF	TGTGCCAGCAGCTTGTCAGGGGGCGTCGGTGGCTACACCTTC
NA	15	TRBV20-1	TRBJ1-4	NA	CSASTNGVGYEKLFF	TGCAGTGCTAGTACGAACGGGGTCGGTTATGAAAAACTGTTTTTT
NA	15	TRBV5-1	TRBJ1-6	NA	CASSLGRGANSPLHF	TGCGCCAGCAGCTTGGGGCGGGGGGCCAATTCACCCCTCCACTTT
TRBD1	19	TRBV9	TRBJ1-3	once	CASSPQAQNRGSRGNTIYF	TGTGCCAGCAGCCCCCAAGCCCAGAACAGGGGATCGCGGGGAAACACCATATATTTT
TRBD2	14	TRBV9	TRBJ2-2	NA	CASSPWGGAGELFF	TGTGCCAGCAGCCCCTGGGGGGGGGCCGGGGAGCTGTTTTTT